One sample yielded the 9 T cell receptor beta chains listed below, sequenced in a study of CD8 T cells in Susac syndrome. RNA amounts of roughly 0.45 to 1 ug underwent reverse transcription with random hexamers. MiXCR was run by TCRdb on the immunoSEQ multiplex PCR reads, yielding one entry per CDR3 protein. The sample records more than 150,000 distinct CDR3 sequences, approximately 95% being singletons. What was sequenced was CD4+ T cells from PBMCs. The receptors were sampled from a human donor with Susac syndrome.

V usage is TRBV30 and J usage is TRBJ1-1, with D perhaps matching TRBD1 (5 bases). The CDR3 consists of 13 residues. From germline, CDR1 is GTSNPN and CDR2 SVGIG (reference sequence). The V and J ends lost 5 bases and 0 bases respectively, with 10 bases between them. The CDR3, as DNA: TGTGCCTGGGCTGGACAACTGAACACTGAAGCTTTCTTT. Amino acids: CAWAGQLNTEAFF.

A single count supports this clonotype. The chain has TRBV28 and TRBJ2-7; 8 nucleotides match TRBD1. The J call may be in error: the DNA end matches TRBJ2-5 better. The CDR3 spans 14 residues. Germline CDR1 reads MDHEN; CDR2 reads SYDVKM. CDR3 coding DNA: TGTGCCAGCAGTTCGCCGGACAGGGTGGTGACCCAGTACTTC. Translated, it gives CASSSPDRVVTQYF.

This chain links TRBV28 with TRBJ2-3, with 7 bases aligning to TRBD2. In germline, CDR1 is MDHEN, CDR2 SYDVKM. This CDR3 is 14 amino acids long. The J segment lost 6 bases and the V segment lost 5 bases, leaving 8 bases of the junction unmatched. The CDR3 region is CASSRTGGWDTQYF. In DNA, the CDR3 is TGTGCCAGCAGTCGGACGGGGGGTTGGGATACGCAGTATTTT.

This clonotype has a single count. V is TRBV28 and J is TRBJ1-5; a possible D gene is TRBD1 (6 bases). V shed 7 bases and J shed 4 bases, with 11 bases lying between them. Germline V gene sequence: CDR1 MDHEN, CDR2 SYDVKM. This CDR3 has 13 amino acids. The CDR3 is CASNRGGNQPQHF. The DNA for the CDR3 is TGTGCCAGCAATAGAGGGGGTAATCAGCCCCAGCATTTT.

The V gene is TRBV7-8, the J gene TRBJ2-1, with D perhaps given as TRBD1 or TRBD2 (5 bases each). The germline V gene has CDR1 SGHVS and CDR2 FQNEAQ. Trimming stripped 5 bases from V and 4 bases from J, with 9 bases between. This CDR3 comprises 13 residues. The CDR3 sequence is CASSMGTYNEQFF. As DNA, the CDR3 is TGTGCCAGCAGCATGGGGACGTACAATGAGCAGTTCTTC.

The chain carries TRBV3-1 and TRBJ2-5; 14 bases agree with TRBD2. The CDR3 consists of 19 residues. CDR1 is LGHDT and CDR2 is YNNKEL in the germline V gene (reference sequence). Trimming took 1 base from V and 2 from J; bases not matched to a gene: 9. CDR3: CASSQALGLAGGLQETQYF. Here the CDR3 DNA reads TGTGCCAGCAGCCAAGCCTTAGGACTAGCGGGAGGACTACAAGAGACCCAGTACTTC.

CDR3 region: CASSQDRGQGVNTEAFF. The CDR3 DNA follows: TGTGCCAGCAGCCAAGATCGTGGGCAGGGGGTGAACACTGAAGCTTTCTTT. The genes are TRBV4-2 and TRBJ1-1; 7 bases match TRBD1. The V and J ends lost 0 bases and 0 bases, in that order; junction bases with no gene match: 7. Looked up from germline, CDR1 is LGHNA and CDR2 is YNFKEQ. This CDR3 has 17 residues.

In nucleotides, the CDR3 is TGCAGCGTTTCTCCGGGCACTGAAGCTTTCTTT. This sequence encodes CSVSPGTEAFF. The V and J genes are TRBV29-1 and TRBJ1-1; no definite D call. V shed 5 bases and J shed 4 bases, with 8 bases lying between them. The CDR3 loop spans 11 amino acids. CDR1 and CDR2 from the germline V gene are SQVTM and ANQGSEA.

The rearrangement uses TRBV3-1 and TRBJ2-1, with 10 positions matching TRBD2. The CDR3 is made up of 18 amino acids. Trimming removed 1 base from V and 4 bases from J; junction bases left unmatched: 10. Germline lookup yields CDR1 LGHDT and CDR2 YNNKEL (reference sequence). CDR3 DNA: TGTGCCAGCAGCCAAGTATTCGCTAGCGGGGGAGGATACAATGAGCAGTTCTTC. This sequence encodes CASSQVFASGGGYNEQFF.